This paragraph covers one T cell receptor (beta chain) sequence. What it binds is not known. The protocol was immunoSEQ multiplex PCR, while the TCRdb copy is restricted to in-frame clones and leaves out a portion. There are some 140,000 clones in the sample; 75% to 90% occur only once, and 9% to 9.5% lies in the top ten. The data are from a study of cytomegalovirus exposure and HLA in healthy donors. CDR3 size: 18 residues. The V segment lost 1 base and the J segment 2 bases; nucleotides outside the gene matches: 16. Looked up from germline, CDR1 is GTSNPN and CDR2 is SVGIG (reference sequence). Broader study findings: Within the 120 validation repertoires, first-cohort TCR clusters tended to co-occur, according to a later analysis. There were a few CMV-associated chains whose specificity for CMV antigens was confirmed in vitro.

The chain recombines TRBV30 with TRBJ1-1; 7 nucleotides match TRBD1. This receptor was obtained from a woman under 30 in good health and CMV-seropositive. Source material: PBMCs. The CDR3, as DNA: TGTGCCTGGAGTGGACCCGACAGGGATTGGAGACCAAACACTGAAGCTTTCTTT. It translates to CAWSGPDRDWRPNTEAFF.